This paragraph reports one T cell receptor beta chain. The CDR3 sequence is 14 residues long. Germline V lookup: CDR1 ENHRY, CDR2 SYGVKD. Germline trimming cut 4 bases from V and 3 bases from J; bases unmatched to any gene: 0. This record comes from a study of cytomegalovirus exposure and HLA in healthy donors. It was with 60 Vbeta and 13 Jbeta primers that the PCR ran. Sequencing used immunoSEQ multiplex PCR; TCRdb keeps in-frame clones, though not all of them. This table holds more than 100,000 clones, about 73% found once. The chain combines TRBV10-3 with TRBJ2-5, with TRBD2 identical over 12 bases. The sequence was obtained from a woman aged 40 to 49 in good health and CMV-seropositive. Material for sequencing was PBMCs. The CDR3 coding sequence is TGTGCCATCAGTGGACTAGCGGGGGAAGAGACCCAGTACTTC. Amino acid sequence: CAISGLAGEETQYF.